The 10 T cell receptor beta chains in this list originate from one sample, sequenced in a study of cytomegalovirus exposure and HLA in healthy donors. This PCR relied on a set of 60 Vbeta primers and 13 Jbeta primers. Here immunoSEQ multiplex PCR was the method, and the copy in TCRdb shows in-frame clones only, minus some. In the table there are some 110,000 clones, 10% of which are singletons. Sequences were obtained from PBMCs. These receptor sequences come from a man aged 40-49 years in good health and CMV-seropositive.

This clone was counted a few times. The chain is built from TRBV5-4 and TRBJ2-5, with 8 bases fitting TRBD1. The CDR3 covers 17 residues. Germline loops: CDR1 SGHNT, CDR2 YYREEE (reference sequence). The V segment lost 0 bases and the J segment 5 bases; nucleotides outside the gene matches: 12. Written as DNA, the CDR3 is TGTGCCAGCAGCTTGGGAGGACAGGGCCAAATCGAGGAGACCCAGTACTTC. It encodes CASSLGGQGQIEETQYF.

V is TRBV5-1 and J is TRBJ2-5; a possible D gene is TRBD2 (5 bases). V was trimmed by 0 bases and J by 0 bases, leaving 12 bases between them. The CDR3 has 16 residues. Germline values: CDR1 SGHRS, CDR2 YFSETQ. CDR3: CASSLDIGGYQETQYF. The CDR3 DNA follows: TGCGCCAGCAGCTTGGATATCGGCGGGTACCAAGAGACCCAGTACTTC.

The chain employs TRBV28 and TRBJ1-2; 8 bases are a match to TRBD1. Per germline, CDR1 MDHEN and CDR2 SYDVKM. V lost 5 bases to trimming and J lost 8 bases; unmatched junction nucleotides: 13. This CDR3 has 15 residues. The CDR3 sequence: CASSTRTGLIGGYTF. For the CDR3, the DNA is TGTGCCAGCAGTACCCGGACAGGGCTTATAGGAGGCTACACCTTC.

The V and J genes are TRBV4-1 and TRBJ1-4, with TRBD1 matching 7 bases. Germline lookup yields CDR1 MGHRA and CDR2 YSYEKL. The CDR3 length is 15 residues. V shed 3 bases, J shed 10 bases, and the junction held 11 bases outside the gene matches. This chain's CDR3 is CASSQPLLQGRKLFF. The CDR3 DNA follows: TGCGCCAGCAGCCAGCCCCTCCTACAGGGGAGAAAACTGTTTTTT.

The chain carries TRBV30 and TRBJ2-3; 9 bases align to TRBD1. There are 15 residues in the CDR3. The germline V gene encodes CDR1 GTSNPN and CDR2 SVGIG (reference sequence). Losses at the gene ends were 1 base for V and 2 bases for J; bases not matched to a gene: 4. DNA for the CDR3: TGTGCCTGGAGTGAAGGGACAGGGATCACAGATACGCAGTATTTT. This encodes CAWSEGTGITDTQYF.

This clone was found a few times. The rearrangement links TRBV27 to TRBJ2-7; 7 bases map to TRBD1. This CDR3 has 12 residues. The germline gives CDR1 MNHEY, CDR2 SMNVEV (reference sequence). V shed 8 bases and J 4 bases; nucleotides not matched to a gene: 5. CDR3 sequence: CASRDRFYEQYF. CDR3 coding DNA: TGTGCCAGCCGGGACAGATTTTACGAGCAGTACTTC.

The chain combines TRBV28 with TRBJ2-4; no reliable D call. The CDR3 extends over 15 amino acids. The V end lost 5 bases, the J end lost 3 bases, and 14 bases lay between the germline ends. CDR1 MDHEN and CDR2 SYDVKM come from the germline V gene. Here the CDR3 DNA reads TGTGCCAGCAGTAGCTACTCATTAGACAAAAACATTCAGTACTTC. It codes for CASSSYSLDKNIQYF.

This clone was counted a few times. This chain uses TRBV2 with TRBJ1-5, with 9 bases identical to TRBD1. This CDR3 contains 15 residues. The germline V gene has CDR1 SNHLY and CDR2 FYNNEI. V shed 4 bases, J shed 4 bases, and the junction held 5 bases outside the gene matches. The CDR3, as DNA: TGTGCCAGCAGTGTGGGACAGGGAAATAATCAGCCCCAGCATTTT. It is translated as CASSVGQGNNQPQHF.

V and J are TRBV4-3 and TRBJ2-1, with TRBD2 matching 7 bases. Looked up from germline, CDR1 is LGHNA and CDR2 is YSLEER. The trim removed 0 bases at V and 4 bases at J, leaving 9 bases unmatched. CDR3 size: 17 residues. CDR3: CASSQDQRSGKYNEQFF. The CDR3 DNA reads as TGCGCCAGCAGCCAAGACCAGCGGAGCGGGAAGTACAATGAGCAGTTCTTC.

This sequence joins TRBV2 and TRBJ1-3, with D unclear. This CDR3 is 13 amino acids long. The germline V gene has CDR1 SNHLY and CDR2 FYNNEI. The germline V and J ends were trimmed by 2 bases and 0 bases, with 2 bases remaining between them. In nucleotides, the CDR3 is TGTGCCAGCAGTGAATACTCTGGAAACACCATATATTTT. Translation: CASSEYSGNTIYF.